The 26 T cell receptor beta chains in this list originate from one sample, sequenced in a study of T cell responses to AZD1222 COVID-19 vaccine. This table comes from immunoSEQ multiplex PCR, and its TCRdb copy is limited to in-frame clones, with some not included. The profile shows 95,000 to 150,000 clones, about 85% of them singletons. The specimen comprised peripheral blood, sampled 28 days after the second AZD1222 dose. The receptors here all came from an adult who received the AZD1222 COVID-19 vaccine.

The V and J genes are TRBV7-9 and TRBJ1-3, with TRBD1 identical over 10 bases. The ends lost 5 bases at V and 0 bases at J; junction bases unmatched: 4. The CDR3 runs to 16 residues. CDR1 and CDR2 from the germline V gene are SEHNR and FQNEAQ (reference sequence). CDR3 amino acids: CASSKTGGHSGNTIYF. The CDR3 DNA is TGTGCCAGCAGCAAGACAGGGGGCCACTCTGGAAACACCATATATTTT.

Only one count was recorded for this clone. The V gene is TRBV28, the J gene TRBJ1-4; D gene uncertain. The CDR3 extends over 14 amino acids. Germline V gives CDR1 MDHEN, CDR2 SYDVKM. With 5 bases removed from V and 8 bases from J, the gap between germline ends came to 15 bases. CDR3 nucleotide sequence: TGTGCCAGCAGTGTGGGGAGGGCGGGGGAAAAACTGTTTTTT. Translation gives CASSVGRAGEKLFF. Variable domain in full (rest from reference TRBV28 and TRBJ1-4): DVKVTQSSRYLVKRTGEKVFLECVQDMDHENMFWYRQDPGLGLRLIYFSYDVKMKEKGDIPEGYSVSREKKERFSLILESASTNQTSMYLCASSVGRAGEKLFFGSGTQLSVL.

This clone was seen only once. The chain uses TRBV14 and TRBJ1-2; 7 bases match TRBD1. Germline CDR1 is SGHDN and CDR2 is FVKESK. The V segment lost 4 bases and the J segment 4 bases; nucleotides outside the gene matches: 9. CDR3 length: 15 residues. The CDR3 sequence: CASSRRQGSVYGYTF. The CDR3, as DNA: TGTGCCAGCAGCCGAAGACAGGGAAGTGTCTATGGCTACACCTTC.

The chain recombines TRBV28 with TRBJ1-2; 9 nucleotides line up with TRBD1. Germline V CDR1 and CDR2: MDHEN, SYDVKM. The V segment lost 8 bases and the J segment 2 bases; nucleotides outside the gene matches: 9. The CDR3 extends over 15 amino acids. The CDR3 loop reads CASCLQGAKNYGYTF. The CDR3 nucleotides read TGTGCCAGCTGTCTACAGGGGGCCAAGAACTATGGCTACACCTTC.

The chain uses TRBV5-4 and TRBJ1-5; the match to TRBD1 covers 8 bases. The CDR3 extends over 15 amino acids. Germline loops: CDR1 SGHNT, CDR2 YYREEE (reference sequence). With V trimmed by 5 bases and J by 7 bases, 11 bases remained unmatched. This CDR3 is CASSQDRGVNQPQHF. As DNA, the CDR3 is TGTGCCAGCAGTCAAGACAGGGGAGTAAACCAGCCCCAGCATTTT.

The chain is built from TRBV7-9 and TRBJ2-2, with TRBD2 matching 12 bases. The junction had 9 bases not matched to a gene; V was cut back by 5 bases and J by 5 bases. CDR1 SEHNR and CDR2 FQNEAQ come from the germline V gene (reference sequence). This CDR3 comprises 17 residues. The CDR3 sequence is CASSQSTSGGRTGELFF. The CDR3 DNA reads TGTGCCAGCAGCCAATCAACTAGCGGGGGGAGAACCGGGGAGCTGTTTTTT.

As DNA, the CDR3 is TGTGCCAGCAGCCTACTTGGGGACGAGCAGTACTTC. Its protein is CASSLLGDEQYF. J is TRBJ2-7 and V is TRBV28; D gene ambiguous. This CDR3 has 12 residues. The V and J ends lost 6 bases and 5 bases respectively, with 11 bases between them. Per germline, CDR1 MDHEN and CDR2 SYDVKM.

The CDR3 coding sequence is TGTGCCAGCAGCCCCTCAACAGCCTCGAACACTGAAGCTTTCTTT. Its protein product is CASSPSTASNTEAFF. V gene TRBV3-1 (or the pseudogene TRBV3-2) combines with J gene TRBJ1-1; no clear D gene. The CDR3 is 15 residues long. Per germline, CDR1 LGHDT and CDR2 YNNKEL (reference sequence). The V end lost 4 bases, the J end lost 1 base, and 13 bases lay between the germline ends.

This clone was detected a few times. The chain employs TRBV5-1 and TRBJ2-3, with D hard to call. Trimming removed 0 bases from V and 2 bases from J, with 7 bases in between. Germline V gene sequence: CDR1 SGHRS, CDR2 YFSETQ. The CDR3 covers 14 residues. CDR3 sequence: CASSLDPTTDTQYF. The DNA for the CDR3 is TGCGCCAGCAGCTTGGACCCCACCACAGATACGCAGTATTTT.

V gene TRBV5-6 combines with J gene TRBJ1-2, with 9 bases lining up with TRBD1. The V gene's germline CDR1 is SGHDT and CDR2 YYEEEE. After removal of 4 bases from V and 5 bases from J, the junction contained 3 bases not matched to a gene. The CDR3 loop spans 13 amino acids. In nucleotides, the CDR3 is TGTGCCAGCAGCCCGGGACAGGGTTATGGCTACACCTTC. As protein: CASSPGQGYGYTF.

As to this clone: The sample contains more than one DNA sequence encoding this CDR3. This rearrangement joins TRBV5-1 to TRBJ1-5; D call uncertain. Germline-derived CDR1 and CDR2 are SGHRS and YFSETQ. This CDR3 comprises 12 residues. Trimming left V 0 bases short and J 6 bases short, with 4 bases between. Here the CDR3 reads CASSLEGQPQHF. The CDR3 DNA is TGCGCCAGCAGCTTGGAAGGTCAGCCCCAGCATTTT.

The chain carries TRBV28 and TRBJ1-4, with a possible D match to TRBD1 (5 bases). The CDR3 extends over 14 amino acids. CDR1 and CDR2 from the germline V gene are MDHEN and SYDVKM. V was trimmed by 2 bases and J by 8 bases, leaving 12 bases between them. The CDR3 DNA reads as TGTGCCAGCAGTTTAGGGGGGTTTAAAGAAAAACTGTTTTTT. Its translation is CASSLGGFKEKLFF. The complete variable domain, with remaining parts taken from reference TRBV28 and TRBJ1-4, reads DVKVTQSSRYLVKRTGEKVFLECVQDMDHENMFWYRQDPGLGLRLIYFSYDVKMKEKGDIPEGYSVSREKKERFSLILESASTNQTSMYLCASSLGGFKEKLFFGSGTQLSVL.

The chain has TRBV10-3 and TRBJ2-3; TRBD1 matches 10 bases. Germline CDR1 reads ENHRY; CDR2 reads SYGVKD. After removal of 3 bases from V and 3 bases from J, the junction contained 6 bases not matched to a gene. This CDR3 region has 16 residues. CDR3 region: CAISDSGTGDTDTQYF. DNA for the CDR3: TGTGCCATCAGTGACTCCGGGACAGGGGATACAGATACGCAGTATTTT.

The rearrangement joins TRBV4-2 to TRBJ1-5; TRBD1 is a possible D gene (5 bases). The CDR3 runs to 16 residues. Trimming stripped 3 bases from V and 5 bases from J, with 17 bases between. CDR1 LGHNA and CDR2 YNFKEQ come from the germline V gene. The CDR3 region is CASSQSWGGMDQPQHF. DNA of the CDR3: TGTGCCAGCAGCCAGTCATGGGGGGGGATGGATCAGCCCCAGCATTTT.

The V call is TRBV5-1, the J call TRBJ2-7, with D uncertain. The V gene lost 0 bases and the J gene lost 0 bases, with 7 bases spanning the gap. This CDR3 has 14 residues. Germline CDR1 SGHRS, CDR2 YFSETQ. CDR3 residues: CASSLAPGSYEQYF. Written as DNA, the CDR3 is TGCGCCAGCAGCTTGGCCCCAGGCTCCTACGAGCAGTACTTC.

This chain connects TRBV4-2 to TRBJ1-1, with D uncertain. Trimming took off 3 bases at V and 3 bases at J, with 8 bases between the two ends. CDR3 size: 13 residues. Germline V gene sequence: CDR1 LGHNA, CDR2 YNFKEQ. The CDR3 DNA reads TGTGCCAGCAGCCAGAATCCAGACACTGAAGCTTTCTTT. Protein: CASSQNPDTEAFF.

The rearrangement uses TRBV9 and TRBJ1-1; D gene ambiguous. Between the trimmed V and J ends, which lost 3 bases and 5 bases, there was a span of 5 bases. CDR3 size: 11 residues. Germline values: CDR1 SGDLS, CDR2 YYNGEE. CDR3: CASSAGTEAFF. The CDR3 DNA follows: TGTGCCAGCAGCGCGGGGACTGAAGCTTTCTTT.

This clone was seen more than once but under ten times. The chain uses TRBV6-2 or TRBV6-3 and TRBJ2-7; TRBD1 is a possible D gene (5 bases). Germline values: CDR1 MNHEY, CDR2 SVGEGT. The CDR3 loop spans 12 amino acids. Trimming pared 4 bases from V and 3 bases from J, leaving 7 bases between. The CDR3 here is CASSSQGYEQYF. CDR3 bases: TGTGCCAGCAGTTCCCAGGGCTACGAGCAGTACTTC.

The chain combines TRBV6-5 with TRBJ1-5; tentatively, D is TRBD1 (6 bases). Trimming took 6 bases from V and 7 from J, leaving 16 bases between them. The CDR3 runs to 14 residues. Germline CDR1 and CDR2: MNHEY and SVGAGI. This CDR3 reads CASSERLGGQPQHF. The CDR3 bases are TGTGCCAGCAGCGAGAGACTGGGGGGCCAGCCCCAGCATTTT.

The chain joins TRBV6-6 to TRBJ2-5, with D perhaps matching TRBD1 or TRBD2 (5 bases each). This CDR3 comprises 13 residues. Trimming stripped 2 bases from V and 7 bases from J, with 11 bases between. Germline-derived CDR1 and CDR2 are MNHNY and SVGAGI (reference sequence). The CDR3 DNA follows: TGTGCCAGCAGTTACGGGGGTGGACGGACCCAGTACTTC. It translates to CASSYGGGRTQYF.

The V and J genes are TRBV4-3 and TRBJ1-2, with 7 positions matching TRBD1. Unmatched junction bases numbered 4, after V lost 3 bases and J lost 3 bases. The length of the CDR3 is 14 residues. Germline CDR1 is LGHNA and CDR2 is YSLEER. CDR3 in DNA: TGCGCCAGCAGCCACCACCAGGGGGACTATGGCTACACCTTC. It translates to CASSHHQGDYGYTF.

A few counts support this clone. V gene TRBV27 combines with J gene TRBJ1-2; perhaps TRBD1 as D (6 bases). This CDR3 region has 16 residues. Germline V gene data show CDR1 as MNHEY and CDR2 as SMNVEV (reference sequence). Deletions cut 2 bases from V and 3 bases from J, with 16 bases between. The CDR3 loop reads CASSLKATGSHYGYTF. The CDR3 DNA reads TGTGCCAGCAGTTTAAAAGCAACAGGGTCCCACTATGGCTACACCTTC.

V gene TRBV7-9 combines with J gene TRBJ2-7; 11 bases align to TRBD1. Germline V CDR1 and CDR2: SEHNR, FQNEAQ (reference sequence). The CDR3 length is 11 residues. V was clipped by 5 bases and J by 12 bases; unmatched bases: 3. The CDR3 nucleotides read TGTGCCAGCAGCGGACAGGGGGCCGGGTACTTC. Protein product: CASSGQGAGYF.

The J gene is TRBJ2-7, the V gene TRBV28; TRBD1 might be the D (5 bases). The germline V gene has CDR1 MDHEN and CDR2 SYDVKM. Trimming removed 4 bases at V and 2 bases at J, with 9 bases between. The CDR3 is made up of 13 amino acids. The CDR3 coding sequence is TGTGCCAGCAGTTCGACAGTCACCTACGAGCAGTACTTC. Its protein is CASSSTVTYEQYF. The whole variable domain, filled in from reference TRBV28 and TRBJ2-7, reads DVKVTQSSRYLVKRTGEKVFLECVQDMDHENMFWYRQDPGLGLRLIYFSYDVKMKEKGDIPEGYSVSREKKERFSLILESASTNQTSMYLCASSSTVTYEQYFGPGTRLTVT.

This chain uses TRBV30 with TRBJ1-5; maybe TRBD1 (5 bases). CDR1 is GTSNPN, CDR2 SVGIG, per germline (reference sequence). CDR3 length: 14 residues. The ends were cut back, 0 bases at V and 7 bases at J, with 13 bases in the middle. The CDR3 sequence: CAWSVGPGRQPQHF. CDR3 nucleotides: TGTGCCTGGAGTGTAGGCCCGGGACGCCAGCCCCAGCATTTT.

The CDR3 DNA reads TGTGCCAGCTCGACCCGGAACGGGCAAGGCTACACCTTC. As protein: CASSTRNGQGYTF. The chain employs TRBV18 and TRBJ1-2; no clear D gene. The germline gives CDR1 KGHSH, CDR2 LQKENI. V was shortened by 6 bases and J by 8 bases, with 16 bases between the two germline ends. The CDR3 is made up of 13 amino acids.